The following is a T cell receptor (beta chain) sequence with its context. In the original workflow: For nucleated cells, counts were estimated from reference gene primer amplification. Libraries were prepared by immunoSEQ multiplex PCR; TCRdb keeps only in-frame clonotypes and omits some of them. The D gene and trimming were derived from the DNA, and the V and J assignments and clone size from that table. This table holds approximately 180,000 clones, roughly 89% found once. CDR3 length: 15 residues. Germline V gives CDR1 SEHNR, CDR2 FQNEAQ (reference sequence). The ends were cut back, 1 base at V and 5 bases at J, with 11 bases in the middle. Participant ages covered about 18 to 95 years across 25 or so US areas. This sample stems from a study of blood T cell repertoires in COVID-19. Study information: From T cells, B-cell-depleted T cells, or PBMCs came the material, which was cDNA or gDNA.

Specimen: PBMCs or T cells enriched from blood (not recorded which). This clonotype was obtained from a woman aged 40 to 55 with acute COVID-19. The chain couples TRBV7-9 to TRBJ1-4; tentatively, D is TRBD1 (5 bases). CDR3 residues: CASSLDGGENEKLFF. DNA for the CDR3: TGTGCCAGCAGCTTAGATGGGGGGGAAAATGAAAAACTGTTTTTT.